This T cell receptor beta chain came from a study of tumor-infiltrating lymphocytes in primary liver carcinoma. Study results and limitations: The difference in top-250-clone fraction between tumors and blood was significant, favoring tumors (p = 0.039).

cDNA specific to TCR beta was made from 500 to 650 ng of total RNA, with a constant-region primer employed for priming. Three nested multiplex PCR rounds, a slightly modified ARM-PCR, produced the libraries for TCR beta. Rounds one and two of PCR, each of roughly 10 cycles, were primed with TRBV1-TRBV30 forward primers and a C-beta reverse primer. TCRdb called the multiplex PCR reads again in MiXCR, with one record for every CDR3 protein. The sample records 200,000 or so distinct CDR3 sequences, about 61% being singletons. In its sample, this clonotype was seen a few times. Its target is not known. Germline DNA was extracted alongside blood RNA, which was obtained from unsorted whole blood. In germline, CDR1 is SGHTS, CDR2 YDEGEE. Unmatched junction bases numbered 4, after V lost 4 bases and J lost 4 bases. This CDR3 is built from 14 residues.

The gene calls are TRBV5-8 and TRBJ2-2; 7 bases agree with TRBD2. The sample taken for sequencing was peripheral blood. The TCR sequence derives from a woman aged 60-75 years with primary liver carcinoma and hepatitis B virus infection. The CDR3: CASSRDYGTGELFF. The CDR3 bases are TGTGCCAGCAGCCGGGACTACGGCACCGGGGAGCTGTTTTTT.